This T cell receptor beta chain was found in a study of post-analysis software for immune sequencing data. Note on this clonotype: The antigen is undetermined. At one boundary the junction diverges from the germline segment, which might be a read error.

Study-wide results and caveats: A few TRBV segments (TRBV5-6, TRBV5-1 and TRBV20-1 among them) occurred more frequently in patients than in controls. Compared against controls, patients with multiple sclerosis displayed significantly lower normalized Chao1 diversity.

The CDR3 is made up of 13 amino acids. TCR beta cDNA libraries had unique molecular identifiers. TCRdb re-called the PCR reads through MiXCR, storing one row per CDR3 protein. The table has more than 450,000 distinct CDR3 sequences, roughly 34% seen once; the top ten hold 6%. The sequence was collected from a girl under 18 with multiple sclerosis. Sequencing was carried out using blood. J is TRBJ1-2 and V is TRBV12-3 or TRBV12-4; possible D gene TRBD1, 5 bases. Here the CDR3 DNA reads TGTGCCGGCAGTTTGGGGGGGACGGCCGGCTACACCTTC. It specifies CAGSLGGTAGYTF.